This TCR beta chain stems from a study of shared clonotypes between healthy human individuals. At the level of the study: CD4 naive cells filled three plates per donor, CD4 memory three, CD8 naive two and CD8 memory one.

The method was immunoSEQ multiplex PCR; TCRdb's version includes in-frame clones alone and lacks a portion of them. The repertoire holds 2 million to 2.5 million clones, with around 95% as singletons. In germline, CDR1 is SGHAT, CDR2 FQNNGV. V was pared by 8 bases and J by 2 bases, with 17 bases between. The CDR3 runs 15 residues. The split of CD4+ cells yielded CD45RA+ naive and CD45RA-negative memory subsets. Study-level points and caveats: Represented diversity, genetic and exposure-history alike, was limited by few donors. Even with large depth, rarefaction showed that sorted-subset sequencing was incomplete.

A word on this clone: The target antigen is unknown.

The sample consisted of naive CD4+ T cells sorted from blood. Stated subset: CD45RA+ positively selected. The clonotype was recovered from a man between 18 and 35 years old in good health. The V and J genes are TRBV11-2 and TRBJ2-3; D may correspond to TRBD1 or TRBD2 (6 bases each). CDR3 nucleotides: TGTGCCAGCGCGGTAAACGGGGGCCTCACAGATACGCAGTATTTT. Encoded protein: CASAVNGGLTDTQYF.